This T cell receptor beta chain stems from a study of blood T cell repertoires in COVID-19. Across the whole study: The study drew acute and convalescent COVID-19 samples from the United States, Italy and Spain.

Per the authors' pipeline: By means of reference gene primer amplification, nucleated cell counts were estimated. Sequenced by immunoSEQ multiplex PCR; TCRdb stores in-frame clones only, minus some. Clone size and the V and J calls come from that table; the DNA yielded D and trimming. The data contain 150,000 to 200,000 clones, about 76% of them singletons. The source is a woman aged 50 to 60 with active or convalescent COVID-19. Source material: peripheral blood.

As DNA, the CDR3 is TGTGCCAGCAGGGGGACAGGGGGTAATGGCTACACCTTC. Protein sequence: CASRGTGGNGYTF. The V call is TRBV12-3 or TRBV12-4, the J call TRBJ1-2; 11 positions agree with TRBD1. The CDR3 is 13 amino acids. Trimming took 6 bases from V and 6 from J; bases not matched to a gene: 3.